The entry that follows covers one TCR beta chain sequence. Looked up from germline, CDR1 is SGHRS and CDR2 is YFSETQ. V lost 3 bases to trimming and J lost 1 base, with 16 bases between them. The CDR3 sequence is 16 residues long. This sample stems from a study of blood T cell repertoires in COVID-19. Study as a whole: Whether acute or convalescent, the COVID-19 samples came from the United States, Italy and Spain. Nucleic acid was either cDNA or gDNA, and it came from T cells, B-cell-depleted T cells, or PBMCs.

Original processing methods: Amplification of reference gene primers was used by the study to estimate nucleated cell counts. This table comes from immunoSEQ multiplex PCR, and its TCRdb copy is limited to in-frame clones, with some not included. Clone size and V and J calls were adopted from that table, with D and trimming inferred from the DNA. The sample includes some 45,000 clones, about 90% of them seen just once. The source is a man between 65 and 80 years old with active COVID-19. Input material: peripheral blood. The chain has TRBV5-1 and TRBJ1-1; D is unresolved. The CDR3 reads CASSSLVAGPNTEAFF. The CDR3 bases are TGCGCCAGCAGCTCCCTTGTAGCCGGTCCGAACACTGAAGCTTTCTTT.